This T cell receptor beta chain originates from a study of early stage breast cancer tumors. Sequencing was performed with immunoSEQ multiplex PCR; in TCRdb, only in-frame clones are kept and a portion is missing. The top ten hold around 5% of the sample, which has about 69,000 clones, approximately 84% seen once. The CDR3 loop spans 16 amino acids. Germline loops: CDR1 LNHNV, CDR2 YYDKDF (reference sequence). V lost 4 bases and J lost 2; bases outside the gene matches: 9. The chain combines TRBV15 with TRBJ2-7, with 9 bases fitting TRBD1. Sequenced sample: blood. The TCR originated in a middle-aged person with breast cancer. The DNA of the CDR3 is TGTGCCACCAGCACCACCCGGGACAGGGTGACCTACGAGCAGTACTTC. Amino acids: CATSTTRDRVTYEQYF.